What follows are 9 T cell receptor beta chains derived from one specimen sequenced in a study of B cell selection in AIRE deficiency. Conventional CD4 T cells were sorted as CD4+CD127+ cells. Only in-frame clones appear in the TCRdb table, and some are missing; sequencing was by immunoSEQ multiplex PCR. Among roughly 24,000 clones, 95% to 97% were seen once, and the ten largest hold less than 0.2%. Material: CD4+CD127+ conventional T cells sorted from PBMCs. The source is a human donor in good health.

The CDR3 here is CASSHNSGYNEKLFF. CDR3 nucleotides: TGTGCCAGCAGCCATAACTCGGGTTATAATGAAAAACTGTTTTTT. The J gene is TRBJ1-4, the V gene TRBV5-6, with no clear D. V dropped 4 bases and J dropped 4 bases, with 14 bases sitting between them. This CDR3 has 15 residues. Germline assignment: CDR1 SGHDT and CDR2 YYEEEE.

This chain links TRBV5-1 with TRBJ1-6, with a possible D match to TRBD1 (6 bases). CDR1 and CDR2 from the germline V gene are SGHRS and YFSETQ. Between the trimmed V and J ends, which lost 5 bases and 5 bases, there was a span of 20 bases. The CDR3 has 17 residues. The CDR3 loop reads CASRSGGGGPNNSPLHF. CDR3 bases: TGCGCCAGCAGGTCGGGCGGAGGGGGACCTAATAATTCACCCCTCCACTTT.

This rearrangement joins TRBV18 to TRBJ1-1; perhaps TRBD1 as D (5 bases). This CDR3 is 15 amino acids long. Germline CDR1 is KGHSH and CDR2 is LQKENI. Trimming stripped 0 bases from V and 0 bases from J, with 8 bases between. CDR3 sequence (DNA): TGTGCCAGCTCACCACCGGGGGGATTGAACACTGAAGCTTTCTTT. This gives the protein CASSPPGGLNTEAFF.

The CDR3 coding sequence is TGTGCCAGCAGCATTGGGACAGGGGGGCTTCTGTACTTC. Translating it yields CASSIGTGGLLYF. The rearrangement uses TRBV7-6 and TRBJ2-7; 11 bases fit TRBD1. There are 13 residues in the CDR3. Germline trimming cut 5 bases from V and 12 bases from J; bases unmatched to any gene: 9. Germline CDR1 reads SGHVS; CDR2 reads FNYEAQ.

CDR3 in DNA: TGCGCCAGCAGCCAAGGCAAAGGGAATCAGCCCCAGCATTTT. It encodes CASSQGKGNQPQHF. This chain joins TRBV4-3 and TRBJ1-5; the D is unclear. V was clipped by 1 base and J by 4 bases, with 8 bases between them. The CDR3 is made up of 14 amino acids. Germline V lookup: CDR1 LGHNA, CDR2 YSLEER.

The chain joins TRBV30 to TRBJ1-5; D is perhaps TRBD1 (6 bases). The CDR3 spans 17 residues. V was pared by 1 base and J by 3 bases, with 19 bases between. The germline gives CDR1 GTSNPN, CDR2 SVGIG (reference sequence). CDR3 in DNA: TGTGCCTGGAGTGCCTCCCGGACAGTTCCCCCCAATCAGCCCCAGCATTTT. Translated: CAWSASRTVPPNQPQHF.

V usage is TRBV10-3 and J usage is TRBJ1-1; weak D call: TRBD1 (5 bases). Germline CDR1 reads ENHRY; CDR2 reads SYGVKD. V dropped 4 bases and J dropped 7 bases, with 10 bases sitting between them. The CDR3 spans 12 residues. The CDR3 bases are TGTGCCATCAGTGTGGAGGGGATTGAAGCTTTCTTT. Its protein is CAISVEGIEAFF.

This chain joins TRBV18 and TRBJ2-1; D gene ambiguous. Per the germline V gene, CDR1 is KGHSH and CDR2 is LQKENI. The CDR3 runs 15 residues. Trimming removed 0 bases at V and 5 bases at J, with 11 bases between. CDR3 sequence (DNA): TGTGCCAGCTCACCACCAGGCACCGTGAACAATGAGCAGTTCTTC. This sequence encodes CASSPPGTVNNEQFF.

This chain uses TRBV5-4 with TRBJ1-2; 7 bases fit TRBD1. The CDR3 contains 15 residues. From germline, CDR1 is SGHNT and CDR2 YYREEE (reference sequence). With 4 bases clipped from V and 1 base from J, the junction kept 7 bases outside the gene matches. CDR3 amino acids: CASSLPPGGNYGYTF. The CDR3 DNA reads TGTGCCAGCAGCCTACCCCCAGGGGGTAACTATGGCTACACCTTC.